A single T cell receptor (beta chain) is shown here with its context. Its specificity is not known. The template used for profiling TCR beta VDJ and CDR3 was genomic DNA. TCRdb fed the reads into MiXCR, producing one record per CDR3 protein. Of some 190,000 distinct CDR3 sequences listed, approximately 46% are singletons. The sample belongs to a study of CD8+CD57+ T cells in acquired aplastic anemia. Study at large: DNA recovered from sorted CD4+ and CD8+ cells had a mean of 3.2 ug.

CDR3 size: 13 residues. Per germline, CDR1 LNHDA and CDR2 SQIVND (reference sequence). Trimming cost V 9 bases and J 5 bases, with 14 bases left between them. Regarding the study as a whole: The study identified around 28 CD8+ CDR3 sequences shared by patients and controls.

The source is a human donor in good health. V gene TRBV19 combines with J gene TRBJ1-5; weak D call: TRBD1 (6 bases). Sequencing was performed on sorted CD4+, CD8+, or CD8+CD57+ T cells (not recorded which) from PBMCs. CDR3: CARGQRGDQPQHF. The CDR3 nucleotides are TGTGCCAGGGGTCAAAGGGGGGATCAGCCCCAGCATTTT.